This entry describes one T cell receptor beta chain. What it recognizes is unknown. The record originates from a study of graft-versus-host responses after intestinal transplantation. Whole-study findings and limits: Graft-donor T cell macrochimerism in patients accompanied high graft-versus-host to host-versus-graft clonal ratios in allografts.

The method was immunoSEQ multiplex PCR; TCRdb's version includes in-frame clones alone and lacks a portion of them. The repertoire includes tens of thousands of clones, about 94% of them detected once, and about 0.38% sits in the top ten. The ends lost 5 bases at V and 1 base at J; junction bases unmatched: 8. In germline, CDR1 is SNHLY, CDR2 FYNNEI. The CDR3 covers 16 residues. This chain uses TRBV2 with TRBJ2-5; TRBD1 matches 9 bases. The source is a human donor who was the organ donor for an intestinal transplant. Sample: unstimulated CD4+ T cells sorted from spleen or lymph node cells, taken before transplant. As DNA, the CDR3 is TGTGCCAGCAGTTCCATTCGGACAGGGGTCCAAGAGACCCAGTACTTC. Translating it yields CASSSIRTGVQETQYF.